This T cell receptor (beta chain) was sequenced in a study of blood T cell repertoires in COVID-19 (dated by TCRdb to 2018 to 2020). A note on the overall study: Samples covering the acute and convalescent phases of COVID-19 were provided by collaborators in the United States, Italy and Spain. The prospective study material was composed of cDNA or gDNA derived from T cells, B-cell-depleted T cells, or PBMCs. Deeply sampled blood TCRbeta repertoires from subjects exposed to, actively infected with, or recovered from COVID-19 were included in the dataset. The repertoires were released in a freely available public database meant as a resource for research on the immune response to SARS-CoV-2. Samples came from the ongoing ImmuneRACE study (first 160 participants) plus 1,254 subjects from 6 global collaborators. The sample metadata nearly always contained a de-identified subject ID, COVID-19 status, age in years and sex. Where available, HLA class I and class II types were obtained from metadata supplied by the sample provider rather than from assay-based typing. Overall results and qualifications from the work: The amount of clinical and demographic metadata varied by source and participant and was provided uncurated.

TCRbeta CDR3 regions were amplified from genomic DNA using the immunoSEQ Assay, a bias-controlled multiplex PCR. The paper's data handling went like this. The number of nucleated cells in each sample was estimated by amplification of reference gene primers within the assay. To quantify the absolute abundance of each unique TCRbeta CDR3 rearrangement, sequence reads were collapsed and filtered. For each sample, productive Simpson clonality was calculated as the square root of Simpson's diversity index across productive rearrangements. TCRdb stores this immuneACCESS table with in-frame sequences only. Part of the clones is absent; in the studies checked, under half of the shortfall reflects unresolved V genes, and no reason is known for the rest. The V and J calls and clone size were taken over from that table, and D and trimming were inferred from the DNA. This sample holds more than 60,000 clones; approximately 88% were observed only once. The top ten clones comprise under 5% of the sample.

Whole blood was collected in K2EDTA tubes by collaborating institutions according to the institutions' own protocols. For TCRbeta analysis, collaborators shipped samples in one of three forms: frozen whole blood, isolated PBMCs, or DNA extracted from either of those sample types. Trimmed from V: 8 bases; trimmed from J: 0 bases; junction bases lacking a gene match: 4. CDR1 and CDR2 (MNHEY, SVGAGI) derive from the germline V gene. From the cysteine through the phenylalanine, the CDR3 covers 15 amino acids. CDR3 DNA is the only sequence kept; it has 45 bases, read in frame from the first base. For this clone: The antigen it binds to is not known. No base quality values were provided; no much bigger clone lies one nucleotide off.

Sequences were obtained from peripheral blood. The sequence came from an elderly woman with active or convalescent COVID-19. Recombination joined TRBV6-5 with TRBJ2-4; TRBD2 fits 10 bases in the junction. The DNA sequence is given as TGTGCCAGCCTTAGCGGGGGGCTAGCCAAAAACATTCAGTACTTC. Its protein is CASLSGGLAKNIQYF.